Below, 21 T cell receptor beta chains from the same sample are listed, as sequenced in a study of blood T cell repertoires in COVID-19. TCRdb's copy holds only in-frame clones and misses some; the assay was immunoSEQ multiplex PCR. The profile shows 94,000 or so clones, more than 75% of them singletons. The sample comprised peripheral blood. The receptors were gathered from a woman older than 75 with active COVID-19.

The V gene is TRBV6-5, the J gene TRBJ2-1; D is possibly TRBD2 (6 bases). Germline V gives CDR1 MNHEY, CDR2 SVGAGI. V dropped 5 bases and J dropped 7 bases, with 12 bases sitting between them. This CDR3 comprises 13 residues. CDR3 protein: CASSPGLLNEQFF. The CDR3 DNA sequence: TGTGCCAGCAGTCCGGGACTTTTGAATGAGCAGTTCTTC.

Here the CDR3 DNA reads TGTGCCAGCAGTGTCGGGACTAGCGCGGGGGAGCAGTACTTC. Its translation is CASSVGTSAGEQYF. The chain combines TRBV28 with TRBJ2-7, with 10 bases lining up with TRBD2. Germline V CDR1 and CDR2: MDHEN, SYDVKM. J was trimmed by 7 bases and V by 5 bases; bases with no gene match: 8. The CDR3 contains 14 residues.

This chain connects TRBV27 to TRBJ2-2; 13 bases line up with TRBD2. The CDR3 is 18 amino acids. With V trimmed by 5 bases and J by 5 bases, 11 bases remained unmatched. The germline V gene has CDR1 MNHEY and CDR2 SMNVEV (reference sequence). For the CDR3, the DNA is TGTGCCAGCAGTCTCCCGGGACTAGCGGGAACGGGAACCGGGGAGCTGTTTTTT. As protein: CASSLPGLAGTGTGELFF.

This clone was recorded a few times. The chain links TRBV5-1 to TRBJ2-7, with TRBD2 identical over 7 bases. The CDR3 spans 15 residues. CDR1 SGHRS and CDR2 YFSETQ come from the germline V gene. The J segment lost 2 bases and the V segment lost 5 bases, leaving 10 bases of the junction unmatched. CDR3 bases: TGCGCCAGCAGTTATCGGACTAGGGAAACCTACGAGCAGTACTTC. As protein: CASSYRTRETYEQYF. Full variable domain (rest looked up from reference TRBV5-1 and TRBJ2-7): KAGVTQTPRYLIKTRGQQVTLSCSPISGHRSVSWYQQTPGQGLQFLFEYFSETQRNKGNFPGRFSGRQFSNSRSEMNVSTLELGDSALYLCASSYRTRETYEQYFGPGTRLTVT.

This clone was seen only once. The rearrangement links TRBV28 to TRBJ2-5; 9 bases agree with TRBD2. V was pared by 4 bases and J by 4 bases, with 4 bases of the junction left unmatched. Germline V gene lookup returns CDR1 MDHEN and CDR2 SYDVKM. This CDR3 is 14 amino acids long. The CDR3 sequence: CASSSPSGTETQYF. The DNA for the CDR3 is TGTGCCAGCAGTTCCCCTAGCGGGACAGAGACCCAGTACTTC.

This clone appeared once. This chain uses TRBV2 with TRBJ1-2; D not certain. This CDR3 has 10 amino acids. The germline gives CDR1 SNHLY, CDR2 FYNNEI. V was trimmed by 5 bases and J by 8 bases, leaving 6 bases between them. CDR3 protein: CASSSGGYTF. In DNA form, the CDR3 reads TGTGCCAGCAGTTCCGGGGGCTACACCTTC.

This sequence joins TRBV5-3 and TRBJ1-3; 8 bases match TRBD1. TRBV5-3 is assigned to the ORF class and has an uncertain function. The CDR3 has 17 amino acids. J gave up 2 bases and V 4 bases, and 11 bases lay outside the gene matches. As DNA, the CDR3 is TGTGCCAGAAGCCAACCGCTGGACAGGGTTCCTGGAAACACCATATATTTT. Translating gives CARSQPLDRVPGNTIYF.

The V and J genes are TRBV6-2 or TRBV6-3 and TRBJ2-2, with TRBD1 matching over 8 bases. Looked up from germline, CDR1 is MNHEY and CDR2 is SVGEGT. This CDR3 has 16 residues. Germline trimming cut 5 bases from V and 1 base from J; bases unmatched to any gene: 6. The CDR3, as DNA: TGTGCCAGCAGTCAGACCGGGACAGGGAACACCGGGGAGCTGTTTTTT. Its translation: CASSQTGTGNTGELFF.

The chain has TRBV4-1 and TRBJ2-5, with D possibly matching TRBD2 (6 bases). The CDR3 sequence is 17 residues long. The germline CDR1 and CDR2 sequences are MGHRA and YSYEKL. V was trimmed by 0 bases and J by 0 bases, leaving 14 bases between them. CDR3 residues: CASSQDGLARYQETQYF. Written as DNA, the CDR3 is TGCGCCAGCAGCCAAGATGGGCTAGCGCGGTACCAAGAGACCCAGTACTTC.

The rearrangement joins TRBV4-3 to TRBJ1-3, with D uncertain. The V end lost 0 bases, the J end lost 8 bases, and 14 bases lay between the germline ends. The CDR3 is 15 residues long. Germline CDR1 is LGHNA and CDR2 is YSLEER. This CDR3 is CASSQDQPPGYTIYF. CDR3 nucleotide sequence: TGCGCCAGCAGCCAAGACCAACCCCCGGGGTACACCATATATTTT.

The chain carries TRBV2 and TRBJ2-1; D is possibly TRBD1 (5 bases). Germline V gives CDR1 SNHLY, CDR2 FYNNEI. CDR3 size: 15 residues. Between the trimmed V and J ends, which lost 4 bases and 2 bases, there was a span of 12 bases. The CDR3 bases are TGTGCCAGCAGTGCCGGGCAGGGCCCCTACAATGAGCAGTTCTTC. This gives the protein CASSAGQGPYNEQFF.

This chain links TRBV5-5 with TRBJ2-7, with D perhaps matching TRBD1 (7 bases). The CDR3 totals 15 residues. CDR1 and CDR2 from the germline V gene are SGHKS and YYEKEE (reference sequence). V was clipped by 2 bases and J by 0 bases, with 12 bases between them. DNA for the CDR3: TGTGCCAGCAGCTTCCCAGGGGGAGGCTCCTACGAGCAGTACTTC. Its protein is CASSFPGGGSYEQYF.

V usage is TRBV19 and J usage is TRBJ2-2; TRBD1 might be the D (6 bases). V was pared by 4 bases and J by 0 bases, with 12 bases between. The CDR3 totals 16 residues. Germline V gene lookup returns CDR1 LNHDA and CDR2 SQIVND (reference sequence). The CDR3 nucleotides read TGTGCCAGTAGTACCCCACAGGGTTCGAACACCGGGGAGCTGTTTTTT. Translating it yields CASSTPQGSNTGELFF. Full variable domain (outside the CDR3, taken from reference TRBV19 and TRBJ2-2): DGGITQSPKYLFRKEGQNVTLSCEQNLNHDAMYWYRQDPGQGLRLIYYSQIVNDFQKGDIAEGYSVSREKKESFPLTVTSAQKNPTAFYLCASSTPQGSNTGELFFGEGSRLTVL.

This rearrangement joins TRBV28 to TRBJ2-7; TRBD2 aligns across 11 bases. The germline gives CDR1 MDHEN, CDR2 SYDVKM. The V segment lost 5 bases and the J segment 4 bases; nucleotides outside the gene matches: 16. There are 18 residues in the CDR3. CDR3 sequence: CASSPRILTSGRGYEQYF. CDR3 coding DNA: TGTGCCAGCAGTCCACGTATCCTCACTAGCGGGAGAGGGTACGAGCAGTACTTC.

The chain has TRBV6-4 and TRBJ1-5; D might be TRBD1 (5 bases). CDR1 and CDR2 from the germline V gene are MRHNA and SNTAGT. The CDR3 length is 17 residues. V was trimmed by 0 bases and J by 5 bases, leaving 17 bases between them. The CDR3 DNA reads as TGTGCCAGCAGTGACTCGAAGGGGAGGATAGGTCATCAGCCCCAGCATTTT. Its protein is CASSDSKGRIGHQPQHF.

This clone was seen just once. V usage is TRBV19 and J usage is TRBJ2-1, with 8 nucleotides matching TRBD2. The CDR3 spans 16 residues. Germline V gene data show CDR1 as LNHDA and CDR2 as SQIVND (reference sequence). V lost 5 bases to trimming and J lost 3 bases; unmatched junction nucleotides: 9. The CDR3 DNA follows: TGTGCCAGTAGTCCTACTAGCGGAGCAAACTACAATGAGCAGTTCTTC. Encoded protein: CASSPTSGANYNEQFF.

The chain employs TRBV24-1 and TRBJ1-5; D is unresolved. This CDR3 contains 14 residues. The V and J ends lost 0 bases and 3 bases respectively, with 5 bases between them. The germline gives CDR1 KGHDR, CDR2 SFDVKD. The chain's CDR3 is CATSDLSINQPQHF. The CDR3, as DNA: TGTGCCACCAGTGATTTGTCCATCAATCAGCCCCAGCATTTT.

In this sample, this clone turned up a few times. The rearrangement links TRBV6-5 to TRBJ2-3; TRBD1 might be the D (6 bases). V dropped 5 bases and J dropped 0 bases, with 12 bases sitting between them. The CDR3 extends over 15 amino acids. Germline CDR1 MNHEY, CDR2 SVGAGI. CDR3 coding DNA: TGTGCCAGCAGTCTGACAGGATCTAGCACAGATACGCAGTATTTT. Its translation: CASSLTGSSTDTQYF.

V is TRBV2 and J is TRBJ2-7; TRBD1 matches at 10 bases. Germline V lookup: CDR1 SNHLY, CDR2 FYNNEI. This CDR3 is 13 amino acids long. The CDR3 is CAGGDRGWYEQYF. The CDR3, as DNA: TGTGCTGGAGGGGACAGGGGCTGGTACGAGCAGTACTTC.

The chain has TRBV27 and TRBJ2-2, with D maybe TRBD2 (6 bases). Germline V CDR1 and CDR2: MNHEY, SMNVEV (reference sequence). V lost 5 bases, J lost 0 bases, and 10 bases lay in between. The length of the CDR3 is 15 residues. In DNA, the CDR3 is TGTGCCAGCAGTCCAAGCGGGCCGAACACCGGGGAGCTGTTTTTT. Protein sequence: CASSPSGPNTGELFF.

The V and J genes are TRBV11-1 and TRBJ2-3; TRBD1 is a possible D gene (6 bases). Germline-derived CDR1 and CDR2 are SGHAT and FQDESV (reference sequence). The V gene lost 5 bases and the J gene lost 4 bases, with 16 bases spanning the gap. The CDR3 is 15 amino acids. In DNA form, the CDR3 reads TGTGCCAGCAGCGGTGGGGGCCACGGATCAGATACGCAGTATTTT. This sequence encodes CASSGGGHGSDTQYF.